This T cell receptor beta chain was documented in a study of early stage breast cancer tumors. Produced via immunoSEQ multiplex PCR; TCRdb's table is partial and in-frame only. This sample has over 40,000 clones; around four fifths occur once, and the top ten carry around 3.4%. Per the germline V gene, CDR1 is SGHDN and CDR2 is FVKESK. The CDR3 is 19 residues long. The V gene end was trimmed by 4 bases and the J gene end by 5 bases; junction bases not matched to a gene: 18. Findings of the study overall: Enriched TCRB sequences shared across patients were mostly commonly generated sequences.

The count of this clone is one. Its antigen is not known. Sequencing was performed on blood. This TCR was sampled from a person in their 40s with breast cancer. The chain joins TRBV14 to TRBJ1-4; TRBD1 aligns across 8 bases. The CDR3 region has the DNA TGTGCCAGCAGCCCGAGGTATGGTAGCTGGACAGGGCGAAATGAAAAACTGTTTTTT. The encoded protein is CASSPRYGSWTGRNEKLFF.